This entry describes one T cell receptor beta chain. The source of the sample is a study of T cells in Graves' hyperthyroidism and ophthalmopathy. Study overall: Upon initial diagnosis and before any treatment, peripheral blood was collected.

Amplified TCR beta CDR3 regions derived from RNA transcripts. TCR CDR3 underwent first-round RT-PCR with the HTBI primer set. Via MiXCR, TCRdb re-called the multiplex PCR reads, giving one row per CDR3 protein. The sample comprises around 350,000 distinct CDR3 sequences, 25% of which are singletons, and about 73% rests with the top ten. Together with thyroid ultrasound, orbital computed tomography, serum thyroxine and TRAb, clinical symptoms were used for diagnoses. The CDR3 extends over 15 amino acids. CDR1 and CDR2 (germline): SGHDN, FVKESK. Trimming stripped 2 bases from V and 4 bases from J, with 14 bases between.

This TCR came from a man aged 45-60 years with Graves' hyperthyroidism. The J gene is TRBJ1-1, the V gene TRBV14, with D maybe TRBD1 (6 bases). The sequenced material came from blood. CDR3 amino acids: CASSQSWTRGTEAFF. The CDR3 DNA follows: TGTGCCAGCAGCCAATCTTGGACCAGGGGCACTGAAGCTTTCTTT.